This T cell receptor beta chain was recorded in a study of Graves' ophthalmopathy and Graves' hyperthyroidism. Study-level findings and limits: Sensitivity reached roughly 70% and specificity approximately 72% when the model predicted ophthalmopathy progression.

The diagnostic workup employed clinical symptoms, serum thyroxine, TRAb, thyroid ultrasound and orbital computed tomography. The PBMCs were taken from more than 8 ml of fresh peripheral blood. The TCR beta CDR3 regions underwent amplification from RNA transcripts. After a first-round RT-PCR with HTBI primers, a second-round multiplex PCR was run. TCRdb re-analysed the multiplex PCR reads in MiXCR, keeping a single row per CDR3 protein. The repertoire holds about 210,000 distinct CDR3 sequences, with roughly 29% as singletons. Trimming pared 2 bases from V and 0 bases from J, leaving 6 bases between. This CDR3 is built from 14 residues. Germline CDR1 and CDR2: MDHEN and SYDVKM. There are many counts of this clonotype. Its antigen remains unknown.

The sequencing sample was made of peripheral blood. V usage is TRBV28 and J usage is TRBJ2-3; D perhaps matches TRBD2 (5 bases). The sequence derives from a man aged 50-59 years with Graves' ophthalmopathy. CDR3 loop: CASSLGGSTDTQYF. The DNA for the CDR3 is TGTGCCAGCAGTTTAGGCGGGAGCACAGATACGCAGTATTTT. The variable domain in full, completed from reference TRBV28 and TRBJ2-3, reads DVKVTQSSRYLVKRTGEKVFLECVQDMDHENMFWYRQDPGLGLRLIYFSYDVKMKEKGDIPEGYSVSREKKERFSLILESASTNQTSMYLCASSLGGSTDTQYFGPGTRLTVL.